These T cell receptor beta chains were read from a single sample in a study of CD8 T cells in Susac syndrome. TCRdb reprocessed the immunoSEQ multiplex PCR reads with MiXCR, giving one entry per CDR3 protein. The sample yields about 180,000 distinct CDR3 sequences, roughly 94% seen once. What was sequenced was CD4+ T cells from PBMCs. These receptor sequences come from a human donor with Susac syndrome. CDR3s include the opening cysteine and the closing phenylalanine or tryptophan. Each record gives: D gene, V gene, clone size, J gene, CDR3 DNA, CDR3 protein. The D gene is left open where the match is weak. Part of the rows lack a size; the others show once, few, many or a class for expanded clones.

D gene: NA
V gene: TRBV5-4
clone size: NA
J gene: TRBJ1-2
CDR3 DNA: TGTGCCAGCAGCTCATCAGGGAGCAACTATGGCTACACCTTC
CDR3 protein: CASSSSGSNYGYTF

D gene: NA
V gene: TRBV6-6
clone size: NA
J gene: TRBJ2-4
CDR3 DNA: TGTGCCAGCAGTGCCTTACAGGGTACCTCCGGGGGCATTCAGTACTTC
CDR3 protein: CASSALQGTSGGIQYF

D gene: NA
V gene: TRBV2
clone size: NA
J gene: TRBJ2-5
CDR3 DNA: TGTGCCAGCAGTGTCGCCAGTCAAGAGACCCAGTACTTC
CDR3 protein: CASSVASQETQYF

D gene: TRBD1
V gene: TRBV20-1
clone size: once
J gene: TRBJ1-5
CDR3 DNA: TGCAGTGCTGTAAGACAGGGGATCGGTCAGCCCCAGCATTTT
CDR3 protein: CSAVRQGIGQPQHF

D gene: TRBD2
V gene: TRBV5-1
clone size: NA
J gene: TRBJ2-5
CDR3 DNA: TGCGCCAGCAGCCACTGGGGGGGCCAAGAGACCCAGTACTTC
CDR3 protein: CASSHWGGQETQYF

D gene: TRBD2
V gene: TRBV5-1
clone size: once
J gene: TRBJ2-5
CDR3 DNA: TGCGCCAGCAGCTTGGCGGCGGGGGAGATAGAGACCCAGTACTTC
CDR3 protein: CASSLAAGEIETQYF

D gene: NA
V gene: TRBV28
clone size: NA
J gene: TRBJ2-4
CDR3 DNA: TGTGCCAGCAGTTTTCGGCTAGCCAAAAACATTCAGTACTTC
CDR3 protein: CASSFRLAKNIQYF

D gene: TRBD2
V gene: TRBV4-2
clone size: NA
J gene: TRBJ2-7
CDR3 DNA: TGTGCCAGCAGCCAGCGCGGGACTAGCAGCTCCTACGAGCAGTACTTC
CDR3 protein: CASSQRGTSSSYEQYF

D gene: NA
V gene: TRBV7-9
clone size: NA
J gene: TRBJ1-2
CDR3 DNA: TGTGCCAGCAGCCAAGGACAGTATGGCTACACCTTC
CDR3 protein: CASSQGQYGYTF

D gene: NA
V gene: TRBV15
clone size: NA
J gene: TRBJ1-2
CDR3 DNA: TGTGCCACCAGCAGTTCCTTACGGGACGCCGTCTACACCTTC
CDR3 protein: CATSSSLRDAVYTF

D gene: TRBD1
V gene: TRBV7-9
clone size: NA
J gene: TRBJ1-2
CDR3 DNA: TGTGCCAGCAGCTTAGAAGGTCACAGGGGCCTTGGTGGCTACACCTTC
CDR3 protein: CASSLEGHRGLGGYTF

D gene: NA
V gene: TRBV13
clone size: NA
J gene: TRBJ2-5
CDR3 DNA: TGTGCCAGCAGCTTAGGAGGGCCAGAGACCCAGTACTTC
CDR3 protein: CASSLGGPETQYF

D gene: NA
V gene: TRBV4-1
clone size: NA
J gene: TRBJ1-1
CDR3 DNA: TGCGCCAGCAGCCTTAAGGGGGGGTCCCCTGAAGCTTTCTTT
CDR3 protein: CASSLKGGSPEAFF

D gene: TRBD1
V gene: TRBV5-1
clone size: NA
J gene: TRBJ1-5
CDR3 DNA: TGCGCCAGCAGCTTGTCAGGGGGCGAGGATCAGCCCCAGCATTTT
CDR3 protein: CASSLSGGEDQPQHF

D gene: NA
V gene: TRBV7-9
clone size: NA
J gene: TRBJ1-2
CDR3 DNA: TGTGCCAGCAGCTTAAATCCAGGGGCGCCCTATGGCTACACCTTC
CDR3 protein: CASSLNPGAPYGYTF

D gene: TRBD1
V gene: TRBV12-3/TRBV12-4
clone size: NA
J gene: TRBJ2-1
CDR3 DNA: TGTGCCAGCAGTCCGAATACAGGGGGCGGATACAATGAGCAGTTCTTC
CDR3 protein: CASSPNTGGGYNEQFF

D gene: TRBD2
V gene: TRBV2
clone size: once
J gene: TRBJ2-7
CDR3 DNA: TGTGCCAGCGTGCCAGCGGGGGGATATTACGAGCAGTACTTC
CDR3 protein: CASVPAGGYYEQYF

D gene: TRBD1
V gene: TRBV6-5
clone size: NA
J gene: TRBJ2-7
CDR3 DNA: TGTGCCAGCAGTCCCCTAGGACAGGGGGACGAGCAGTACTTC
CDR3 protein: CASSPLGQGDEQYF

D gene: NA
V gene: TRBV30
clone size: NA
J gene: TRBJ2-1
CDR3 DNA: TGTGCCTGGAGTGTACGCTCCTCCAGGACCTCCTACAATGAGCAGTTCTTC
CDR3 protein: CAWSVRSSRTSYNEQFF

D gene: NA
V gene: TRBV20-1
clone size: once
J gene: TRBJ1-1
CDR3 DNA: TGCAGTGCTAGAGGAACAATCGACACTGAAGCTTTCTTT
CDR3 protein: CSARGTIDTEAFF

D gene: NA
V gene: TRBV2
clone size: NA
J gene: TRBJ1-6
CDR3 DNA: TGTGCCAGCAGTGAAGCATCTGGCAGTTCACCCCTCCACTTT
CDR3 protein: CASSEASGSSPLHF

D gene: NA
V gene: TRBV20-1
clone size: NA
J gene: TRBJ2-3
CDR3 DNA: TGCAGTGCTCCCTTAGGGAGCACAGATACGCAGTATTTT
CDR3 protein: CSAPLGSTDTQYF

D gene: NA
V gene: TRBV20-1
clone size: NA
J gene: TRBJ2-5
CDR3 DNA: TGCAGTGCTAGAGAACATCGGGAGCAAGAGACCCAGTACTTC
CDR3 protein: CSAREHREQETQYF

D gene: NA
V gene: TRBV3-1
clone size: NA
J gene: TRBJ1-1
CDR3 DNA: TGTGCCAGCAGCCCTAGACGGATGAACACTGAAGCTTTCTTT
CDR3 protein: CASSPRRMNTEAFF

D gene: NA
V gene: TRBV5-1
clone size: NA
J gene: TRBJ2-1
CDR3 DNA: TGCGCCAGCAGCCGACAGTCGGATGGGCAGTTCTTC
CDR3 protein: CASSRQSDGQFF

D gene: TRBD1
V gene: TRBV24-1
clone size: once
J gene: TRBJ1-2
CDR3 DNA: TGTGCCACCAGTGATGCGACCGGGACAGACTATGGCTACACCTTC
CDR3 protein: CATSDATGTDYGYTF

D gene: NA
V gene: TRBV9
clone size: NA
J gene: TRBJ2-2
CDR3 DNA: TGTGCCAGCAGCGGGGGGGAGAACGAGCTGTTTTTT
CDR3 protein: CASSGGENELFF

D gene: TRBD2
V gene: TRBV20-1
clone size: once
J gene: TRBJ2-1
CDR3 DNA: TGCAGTGCTAGAGACGGGACTAGCGGGGGGGCCTACAATGAGCAGTTCTTC
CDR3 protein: CSARDGTSGGAYNEQFF

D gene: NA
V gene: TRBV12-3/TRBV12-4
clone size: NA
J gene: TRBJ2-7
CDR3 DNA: TGTGCCAGCAGTTTATTGAGGTCCTTATACGAGCAGTACTTC
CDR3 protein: CASSLLRSLYEQYF

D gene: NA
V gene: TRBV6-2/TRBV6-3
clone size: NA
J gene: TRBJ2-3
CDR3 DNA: TGTGCCAGCAGTTTGGGCCGGGAGATCACAGATACGCAGTATTTT
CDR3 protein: CASSLGREITDTQYF

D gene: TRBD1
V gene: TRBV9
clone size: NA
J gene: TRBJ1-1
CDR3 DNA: TGTGCCAGCAGCGTTGCTGGCTCCGGCCGGACAGGGGTGGACACTGAAGCTTTCTTT
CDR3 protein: CASSVAGSGRTGVDTEAFF

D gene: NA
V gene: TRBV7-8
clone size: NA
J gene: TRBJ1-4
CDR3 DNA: TGTGCCAGCAGCGACTACACCGCAACTAATGAAAAACTGTTTTTT
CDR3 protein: CASSDYTATNEKLFF

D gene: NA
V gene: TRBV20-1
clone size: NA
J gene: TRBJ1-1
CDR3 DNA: TGCAGTGCTGAGAAAGGCCTTCCAACGTCCGACACTGAAGCTTTCTTT
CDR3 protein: CSAEKGLPTSDTEAFF

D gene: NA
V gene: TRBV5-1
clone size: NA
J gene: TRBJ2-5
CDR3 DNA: TGTGCCAGCAGTTTGGGAGGCCAAGAGACCCAGTACTTC
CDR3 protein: CASSLGGQETQYF

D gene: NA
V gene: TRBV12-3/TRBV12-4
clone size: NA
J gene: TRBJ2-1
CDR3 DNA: TGTGCCAGCAGTTTAGGGTGGGCGGATGAGCAGTTCTTC
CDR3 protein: CASSLGWADEQFF

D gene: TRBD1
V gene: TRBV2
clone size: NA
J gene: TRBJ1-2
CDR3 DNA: TGTGCCAGGCCGGGACAGGGATATGGCTACACCTTC
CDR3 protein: CARPGQGYGYTF

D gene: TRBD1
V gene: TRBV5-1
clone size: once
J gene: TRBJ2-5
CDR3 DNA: TGCGCCAGCAGCCGTGACAGGGGAGGTCAAGAGACCCAGTACTTC
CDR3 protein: CASSRDRGGQETQYF

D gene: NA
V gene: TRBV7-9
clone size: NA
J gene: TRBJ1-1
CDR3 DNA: TGTGCCAGCAGCTTACCGCTCGCGAACACTGAAGCTTTCTTT
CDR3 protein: CASSLPLANTEAFF

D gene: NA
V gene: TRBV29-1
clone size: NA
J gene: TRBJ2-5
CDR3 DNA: TGCAGCGTGAGCGGGCGGGGGCTGGGGGAGACCCAGTACTTC
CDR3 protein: CSVSGRGLGETQYF

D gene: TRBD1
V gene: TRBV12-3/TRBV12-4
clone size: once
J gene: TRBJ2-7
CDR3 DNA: TGTGCCAGCAGAAAGACCGGGACAGTCTACGAGCAGTACTTC
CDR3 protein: CASRKTGTVYEQYF

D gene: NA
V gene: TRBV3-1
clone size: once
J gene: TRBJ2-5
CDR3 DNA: TGTGCCAGCAACCCACTCGACAGACAAGAGACCCAGTACTTC
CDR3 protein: CASNPLDRQETQYF

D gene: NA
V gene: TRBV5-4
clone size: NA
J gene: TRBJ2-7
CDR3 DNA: TGTGCCAGCAGCTTGGAATTTCAGCACGAGCAGTACTTC
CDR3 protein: CASSLEFQHEQYF

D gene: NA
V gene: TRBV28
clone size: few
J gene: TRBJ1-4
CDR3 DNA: TGTGCCAGCAGTTTAGGCGGGAATGAAAAACTGTTTTTT
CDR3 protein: CASSLGGNEKLFF

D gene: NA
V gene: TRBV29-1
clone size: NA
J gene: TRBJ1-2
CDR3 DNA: TGCAGCGCCGGGAAAGTGCGTGGCTACACCTTC
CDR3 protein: CSAGKVRGYTF

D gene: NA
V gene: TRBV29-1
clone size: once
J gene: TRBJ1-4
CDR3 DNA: TGCAGCGTTGGTGGGGGCGCCGGTTCAACTAATGAAAAACTGTTTTTT
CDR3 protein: CSVGGGAGSTNEKLFF

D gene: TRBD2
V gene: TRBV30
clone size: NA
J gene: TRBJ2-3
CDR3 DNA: TGTGCCTGGAGTCGACTAGCGCGAAGCACAGATACGCAGTATTTT
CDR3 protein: CAWSRLARSTDTQYF

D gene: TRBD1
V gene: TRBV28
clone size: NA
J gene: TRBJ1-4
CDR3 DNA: TGTGCCAGCAGCCAGGGACAGACTAATGAAAAACTGTTTTTT
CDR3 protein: CASSQGQTNEKLFF

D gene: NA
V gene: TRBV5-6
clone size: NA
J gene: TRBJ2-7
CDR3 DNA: TGTGCCAGCAGCTTGGTAAGTTCGGGTTCTGACGAGCAGTACTTC
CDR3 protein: CASSLVSSGSDEQYF

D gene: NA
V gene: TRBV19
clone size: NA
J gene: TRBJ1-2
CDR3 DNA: TGTGCCAGTAGTATAAATACTGGGCTGGAGGGCTACACCTTC
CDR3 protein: CASSINTGLEGYTF

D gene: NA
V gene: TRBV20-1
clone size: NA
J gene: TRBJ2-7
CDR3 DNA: TGCAGTGCTAGACGCGGGGGCCCACTCGAGCAGTACTTC
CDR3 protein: CSARRGGPLEQYF

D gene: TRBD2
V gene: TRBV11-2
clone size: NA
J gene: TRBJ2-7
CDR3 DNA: TGTGCCAGCAGCTCGGGACTAGCGGGGATCGAGCAGTACTTC
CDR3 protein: CASSSGLAGIEQYF

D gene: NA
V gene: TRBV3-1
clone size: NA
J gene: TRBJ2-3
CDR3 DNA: TGTGCCAGCAGCCAAGCGAGCACAGATACGCAGTATTTT
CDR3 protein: CASSQASTDTQYF

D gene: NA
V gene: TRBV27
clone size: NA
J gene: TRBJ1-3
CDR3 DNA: TGTGCCAGCAGTTTATCGGGAGGGGCTGAAAACACCATATATTTT
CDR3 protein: CASSLSGGAENTIYF